The clone carrying this T cell receptor (beta chain) has more than one count but fewer than ten. The target antigen is unknown. The data were taken from a study of post-analysis software for immune sequencing data. Study observations and caveats: The five TRBV segments detected at higher frequency in patients than in controls included TRBV5-6, TRBV5-1 and TRBV20-1.

Germline assignment: CDR1 MNHEY and CDR2 SVGEGT. The CDR3 is 17 residues long. Trimming took off 0 bases at V and 0 bases at J, with 15 bases between the two ends. Unique molecular identifiers were present in the TCR beta cDNA libraries. TCRdb itself ran the PCR reads through MiXCR, one entry per CDR3 protein. The table has some 690,000 distinct CDR3 sequences, less than 35% seen once. The chain links TRBV6-2 or TRBV6-3 to TRBJ2-7, with a weak D call TRBD2 (5 bases). This receptor was taken from a girl between 5 and 17 years old with multiple sclerosis. The sample was blood. CDR3: CASSYSRGSHRSYEQYF. CDR3 nucleotide sequence: TGTGCCAGCAGTTACTCGAGAGGGAGCCACCGCTCCTACGAGCAGTACTTC.